The T cell receptor (beta chain) under discussion was sequenced for a study of blood T cells in healthy people across ages. General observations from the study: Older individuals had lower TCR beta diversity per million T cells (the decline was roughly linear). There were more naive CD4+ cells and higher diversity in long-lived donors than in aged donors.

Comments on this clonotype: Its target is unknown.

Sample-barcoded 5' priming and a J-beta primer mix drove a second PCR of roughly 7 to 11 cycles. TCRdb reanalysed the 5' RACE reads using MiXCR and keeps one entry per CDR3 protein. The data hold about 680,000 distinct CDR3 sequences, with around 49% observed a single time. The study isolated at least 7 million PBMCs from each sample. Total RNA extracted from each sample amounted to at least 5.5 micrograms. The CDR3 runs 15 residues. Trimming left V 5 bases short and J 1 base short, with 9 bases between. Germline assignment: CDR1 MNHEY and CDR2 SVGEGT. The sequenced sample consisted of blood. The rearrangement links TRBV6-2 or TRBV6-3 to TRBJ2-6, with D tentatively TRBD2 (5 bases). The sequence came from a woman between 55 and 75 years old in good health. In DNA form, the CDR3 reads TGTGCCAGCAGTCAAAGGGAGTCTGGGGCCAACGTCCTGACTTTC. Translation gives CASSQRESGANVLTF.